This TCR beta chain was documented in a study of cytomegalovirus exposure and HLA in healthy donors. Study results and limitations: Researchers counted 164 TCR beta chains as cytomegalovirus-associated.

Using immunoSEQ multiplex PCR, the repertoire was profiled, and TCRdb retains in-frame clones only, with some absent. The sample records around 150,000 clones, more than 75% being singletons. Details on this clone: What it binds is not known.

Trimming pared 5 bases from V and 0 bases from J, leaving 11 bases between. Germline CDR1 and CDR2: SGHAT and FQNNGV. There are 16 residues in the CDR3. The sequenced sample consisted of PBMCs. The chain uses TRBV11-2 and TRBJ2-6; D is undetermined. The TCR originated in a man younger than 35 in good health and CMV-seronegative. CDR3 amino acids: CASSQTSFSGANVLTF. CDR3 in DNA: TGTGCCAGCAGCCAGACAAGTTTCTCTGGGGCCAACGTCCTGACTTTC.